This T cell receptor (beta chain) is from a study of blood T cells in healthy people across ages. On this clonotype itself: Its cognate antigen is unknown.

The second PCR ran about 6 to 12 cycles with a sample-barcoded 5' primer and J-beta primers. TCRdb re-derived calls from the 5' RACE reads in MiXCR, one entry per CDR3 protein. The table shows 650,000 to 1,000,000 distinct CDR3 sequences, with 46% occurring only once. Deletions cut 5 bases from V and 0 bases from J, with 17 bases between. The CDR3 contains 17 residues. Germline V gene lookup returns CDR1 SGHAT and CDR2 FQNNGV. Study-wide points: Naive T cell percentage showed a strong correlation with the diversity of TCR beta. Higher diversity, along with more naive CD4+ cells, distinguished long-lived donors from aged donors.

This receptor was identified in a man older than 75 in good health. This chain links TRBV11-2 with TRBJ2-1; no definite D call. Sample: blood. The CDR3 DNA reads as TGTGCCAGCAGCCTTCTTAGTGAACTCAGCTCCTACAATGAGCAGTTCTTC. As protein: CASSLLSELSSYNEQFF.